These 10 T cell receptor beta chains were sequenced from one sample in a study of blood T cell repertoires in COVID-19. Using immunoSEQ multiplex PCR, the repertoire was profiled, and TCRdb retains in-frame clones only, with some absent. Of 220,000 or so clones in the sample, 80% to 95% were seen once. Sequencing was carried out using peripheral blood. The receptors were gathered from a man in his sixties with COVID-19, enrolled during active disease.

J is TRBJ2-5 and V is TRBV6-6; 14 bases fit TRBD2. V was clipped by 6 bases and J by 4 bases; unmatched bases: 16. The germline V gene has CDR1 MNHNY and CDR2 SVGAGI (reference sequence). The CDR3 consists of 19 residues. The CDR3: CASSRIDPTSGGAGETQYF. The CDR3 DNA follows: TGTGCCAGCAGCCGAATAGACCCGACTAGCGGGGGGGCAGGAGAGACCCAGTACTTC.

V is TRBV7-6 and J is TRBJ2-1, with 9 bases matching TRBD2. Germline V gene sequence: CDR1 SGHVS, CDR2 FNYEAQ. The length of the CDR3 is 16 residues. V gave up 1 base and J gave up 4 bases; unmatched junction bases: 5. This CDR3 is CASSLEAGGPYNEQFF. In DNA form, the CDR3 reads TGTGCCAGCAGCTTAGAGGCGGGAGGGCCTTACAATGAGCAGTTCTTC.

This rearrangement joins TRBV7-2 to TRBJ2-1, with D maybe TRBD2 (7 bases). Trimming left V 6 bases short and J 5 bases short, with 11 bases between. Germline lookup yields CDR1 SGHTA and CDR2 FQGNSA. This CDR3 comprises 13 residues. CDR3 coding DNA: TGTGCCAGCAGGGGGGGGCAGGACAATGAGCAGTTCTTC. This gives the protein CASRGGQDNEQFF.

The chain joins TRBV28 to TRBJ2-7; 9 nucleotides agree with TRBD1. The CDR3 is 14 amino acids. V was pared by 4 bases and J by 3 bases, with 4 bases of the junction left unmatched. From germline, CDR1 is MDHEN and CDR2 SYDVKM. CDR3 in DNA: TGTGCCAGCAGTTCCGGACAGGGGCACTACGAGCAGTACTTC. It yields the protein CASSSGQGHYEQYF.

The chain combines TRBV7-9 with TRBJ2-1; D possibly corresponds to TRBD2 (6 bases). The V gene's germline CDR1 is SEHNR and CDR2 FQNEAQ (reference sequence). The V and J ends lost 1 base and 7 bases respectively, with 8 bases between them. The CDR3 is 13 residues long. CDR3 protein: CASSLVRENEQFF. The CDR3 DNA follows: TGTGCCAGCAGCTTAGTACGGGAGAATGAGCAGTTCTTC.

This chain links TRBV3-1 (or the pseudogene TRBV3-2) with TRBJ1-6; no firm D call. Germline-derived CDR1 and CDR2 are LGHDT and YNNKEL (reference sequence). Trimming left V 4 bases short and J 12 bases short, with 16 bases between. This CDR3 region has 14 residues. CDR3 coding DNA: TGTGCCAGCAGCCTGGGGAGGGAGTGGAGACCCCTCCACTTT. Translation gives CASSLGREWRPLHF.

The chain joins TRBV27 to TRBJ2-7; no reliable D call. The germline V gene encodes CDR1 MNHEY and CDR2 SMNVEV (reference sequence). The CDR3 is made up of 13 amino acids. Between the trimmed V and J ends, which lost 2 bases and 1 base, there was a span of 6 bases. CDR3 protein: CASSLEQSYEQYF. The CDR3, as DNA: TGTGCCAGCAGTTTAGAACAGTCCTACGAGCAGTACTTC.

This clone was recorded only once. J is TRBJ2-1 and V is TRBV24-1; a possible D gene is TRBD2 (7 bases). The CDR3 totals 18 residues. The V gene's germline CDR1 is KGHDR and CDR2 SFDVKD. V was pared by 4 bases and J by 8 bases, with 26 bases between. CDR3 nucleotides: TGTGCCACCAGTGACCCAACCCCGGGGGCCCGCCGGGGGGATGAGCAGTTCTTC. It is translated as CATSDPTPGARRGDEQFF.

In its sample, this clone was seen once. This chain uses TRBV2 with TRBJ1-4; D unclear. The CDR3 loop spans 15 amino acids. Looked up from germline, CDR1 is SNHLY and CDR2 is FYNNEI. V was trimmed by 2 bases and J by 4 bases, leaving 11 bases between them. CDR3 nucleotides: TGTGCCAGCAGTGAAAATGGAGTAATTAATGAAAAACTGTTTTTT. It is translated as CASSENGVINEKLFF.

The chain has TRBV28 and TRBJ1-2; perhaps TRBD1 as D (5 bases). The length of the CDR3 is 13 residues. Germline CDR1 MDHEN, CDR2 SYDVKM. V shed 4 bases and J shed 7 bases, with 13 bases lying between them. This chain's CDR3 is CASSYQGRSGYTF. Written as DNA, the CDR3 is TGTGCCAGCAGTTATCAGGGAAGGAGTGGCTACACCTTC.